This T cell receptor beta chain is from a study of T cells in women clearing cervical HPV infection. At the level of the study: Cases' blood sampling followed lesion detection by median about 150 days (90 to 200). Whole-study results and caveats: Unknown T-cell numbers per sample may underlie the richness differences.

Clones were sequenced by immunoSEQ multiplex PCR, and TCRdb holds only the in-frame ones, with some missing. Its table lists 28,000 or so clones. According to its frequency, this clone is medium-sized. No antigen is known for it. The specimen sequenced was blood buffy coat. The TCR comes from a woman between 18 and 69 years old with a cervical HPV16 infection that either progressed to CIN3+ or cleared (not recorded which).

The CDR3 is CASSTSGNTGELFF. The sequenced CDR3 bases are TGTGCCTCCTCGACTAGCGGGAACACCGGGGAG. This chain links TRBV7-3 with TRBJ2-2; TRBD2 matches at 9 bases. The sequenced fragment ends 3 residues before the CDR3 boundary, so the rest is inferred from the germline J gene. Per the germline V gene, CDR1 is SGHTA and CDR2 is FQGTGA. This CDR3 has 14 amino acids. V was clipped by 11 bases and J by 1 base; unmatched bases: 5.